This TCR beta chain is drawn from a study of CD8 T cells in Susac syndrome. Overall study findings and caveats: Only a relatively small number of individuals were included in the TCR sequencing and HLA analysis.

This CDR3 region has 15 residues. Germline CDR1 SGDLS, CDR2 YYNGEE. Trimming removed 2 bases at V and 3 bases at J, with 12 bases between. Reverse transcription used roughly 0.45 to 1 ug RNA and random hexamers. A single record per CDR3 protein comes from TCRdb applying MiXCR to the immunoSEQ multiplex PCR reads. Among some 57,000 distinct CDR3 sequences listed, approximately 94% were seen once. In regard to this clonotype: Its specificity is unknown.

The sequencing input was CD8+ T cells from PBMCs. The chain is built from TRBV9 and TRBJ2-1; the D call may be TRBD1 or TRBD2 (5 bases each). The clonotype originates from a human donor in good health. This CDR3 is CASSVSGTNYNEQFF. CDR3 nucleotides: TGTGCCAGCAGCGTGTCAGGGACCAACTACAATGAGCAGTTCTTC.